Detailed here is one T cell receptor (beta chain). There are many counts of this clonotype. Its target antigen remains unknown. No per-base quality is available; no much larger clone lies one base away. TCR beta VDJ combination and CDR3 sequence profiling used genomic DNA as the template. TCR repertoire sequencing was run on an Illumina HiSeq 2000. On the authors' methods: Repertoire assessment relied on Simpson's diversity index, CDR3 size and DJ length profiles, and TRBV/TRBJ rearrangement plots. The most abundant DNA sequence in the deep sequencing data was taken as the immunodominant clone. CDR3 amino acid sequences were checked for sharing across subjects and were also compared against the VDJdb database and published repertoires. TCRdb handled the public reads itself, with Q25 trimming in fastp and clone calling in MiXCR, and kept productive beta chains. Each CDR3 protein appears once, grouped with its most common genes and DNA. TCRdb, not the authors, supplied the V and J calls. A total of approximately 200,000 distinct CDR3 sequences appear in this sample, 61% of them only once. Jointly, the top ten make up about 29% of the sample.

TCR repertoires of sorted CD4+ and CD8+ blood T cells from severe aplastic anemia patients and healthy subjects were deep-sequenced in the study. Ficoll-Paque density gradient centrifugation was used to isolate peripheral blood mononuclear cells. Before DNA extraction, CD4+ and CD8+ T cells were sorted with FACS or magnetic beads. The cysteine opens and the phenylalanine closes a CDR3 of 17 amino acids. Only CDR3 DNA is held: 51 bases, read in frame from base 1. For CDR1 and CDR2, the germline V gene lists SGHDN and FVKESK. V and J are truncated by 0 bases and 7 bases respectively, leaving an intervening sequence of 21 bases. The sample belongs to a study of CD8+CD57+ T cells in acquired aplastic anemia (dated by TCRdb to the late 2010s). Regarding the research as a whole: Extracted DNA from sorted CD4+ and CD8+ cells averaged approximately 3 ug, ranging from roughly 0.17 to 30 ug. An average of approximately 9.8 million reads for CD4+ cells and 11.0 million reads for CD8+ cells was obtained from healthy donor samples. General study outcomes and caveats: CD8+ Simpson's diversity did not differ significantly between patients and healthy controls (P=0.060). Around 30 CD8+ CDR3 sequences were shared between patients and controls but appeared highly expressed in patients and within their immunodominant clones.

This chain joins TRBV14 to TRBJ1-1, and TRBD1 may be the D gene, going by 5 matching bases. The specimen sequenced was sorted CD4+, CD8+, or CD8+CD57+ T cells (not recorded which) from PBMCs. The clonotype originates from a human donor in good health. The DNA sequence reads TGTGCCAGCAGCCAAGAGGGACTTGAGGGATGGTACAATGAAGCTTTCTTT. The resulting protein is CASSQEGLEGWYNEAFF.